Described below is a single TCR beta chain sequence and its context. CDR3 regions of TCR beta were amplified from RNA transcripts. The workflow started with a first-round RT-PCR run with HTBI primers and then moved on to a second-round multiplex PCR. TCRdb analysed the multiplex PCR reads with MiXCR anew, one entry per CDR3 protein. Among fewer than 650,000 distinct CDR3 sequences listed, roughly 20% were seen once. CDR3 length: 17 amino acids. V was shortened by 7 bases and J by 3 bases, with 24 bases between the two germline ends. The sample is drawn from a study of Graves' ophthalmopathy and Graves' hyperthyroidism. Stable hyperthyroidism denotes an absence of ophthalmopathy throughout 18 months of follow-up. From fresh peripheral blood, over 9 ml in volume, the PBMCs were obtained.

This chain joins TRBV12-3 or TRBV12-4 and TRBJ1-1; D possibly corresponds to TRBD1 (6 bases). The sequence was collected from a woman aged 18-29 years with stable Graves' hyperthyroidism. Some clones in this sample may be carry-over from other donors' samples. Source material: peripheral blood. The CDR3 sequence is CASTSVGWGRGYTEAFF. In DNA form, the CDR3 reads TGTGCCAGCACGAGCGTGGGATGGGGGCGAGGATACACTGAAGCTTTCTTT.